This is a list of T cell receptor beta chains from one sample in a study of blood T cell repertoires in COVID-19. Data came from immunoSEQ multiplex PCR; TCRdb stores just in-frame clones and leaves some out. Here the sample spans 250,000 to 350,000 clones, roughly 87% being singletons. The sequenced material came from peripheral blood. The receptor source for this set is a woman in her forties or fifties who had recovered from COVID-19. Each CDR3 is given with its conserved first and last residue. The order of the fields is CDR3 length, D gene, J gene, V gene, clone size, CDR3 DNA, CDR3 protein. A D gene is named only where the DNA matches it firmly. Size is omitted from some rows. Given values are once, few, many or a class for expanded clones.

cdr3_length: 12
d_call: -
j_call: TRBJ2-5
v_call: TRBV27
clone_size: -
cdr3_nt: TGTGCCAGCAGCCCTGACCAAGAGACCCAGTACTTC
cdr3_aa: CASSPDQETQYF

cdr3_length: 16
d_call: -
j_call: TRBJ2-5
v_call: TRBV7-7
clone_size: -
cdr3_nt: TGTGCTAGCAGCCCTTGGGGAGGGGGTGATGTAGAGACCCAGTACTTC
cdr3_aa: CASSPWGGGDVETQYF

cdr3_length: 13
d_call: -
j_call: TRBJ1-1
v_call: TRBV5-4
clone_size: -
cdr3_nt: TGTGCCAGCAGCTTGCGGTGGAACACTGAAGCTTTCTTT
cdr3_aa: CASSLRWNTEAFF

cdr3_length: 15
d_call: TRBD1
j_call: TRBJ1-2
v_call: TRBV27
clone_size: many
cdr3_nt: TGTGCCAGCAGCCCGAACAGGGGGGGAGACTATGGCTACACCTTC
cdr3_aa: CASSPNRGGDYGYTF

cdr3_length: 15
d_call: TRBD2
j_call: TRBJ2-7
v_call: TRBV7-9
clone_size: -
cdr3_nt: TGTGCCAGCAGCTTAAGGCGGGGGGAATCCTACGAGCAGTACTTC
cdr3_aa: CASSLRRGESYEQYF

cdr3_length: 16
d_call: TRBD1
j_call: TRBJ2-7
v_call: TRBV5-1
clone_size: -
cdr3_nt: TGCGCCAGCAGCTTGGCAGGGGGCGAGGCGGGCTCCGAGCAGTACTTC
cdr3_aa: CASSLAGGEAGSEQYF

cdr3_length: 14
d_call: -
j_call: TRBJ1-2
v_call: TRBV4-1
clone_size: -
cdr3_nt: TGCGCCAGCAGCCAAGGCCAGGGGCCGTATGGCTACACCTTC
cdr3_aa: CASSQGQGPYGYTF

cdr3_length: 19
d_call: TRBD2
j_call: TRBJ2-7
v_call: TRBV14
clone_size: -
cdr3_nt: TGTGCCAGCAGCCAACCGGGACTAGCGGGAGGGCCGGGGGGTGACGAGCAGTACTTC
cdr3_aa: CASSQPGLAGGPGGDEQYF

cdr3_length: 14
d_call: -
j_call: TRBJ1-1
v_call: TRBV28
clone_size: once
cdr3_nt: TGTGCCAGCAGTTTATCCGGGATGAACACTGAAGCTTTCTTT
cdr3_aa: CASSLSGMNTEAFF

cdr3_length: 12
d_call: -
j_call: TRBJ1-2
v_call: TRBV6-6
clone_size: -
cdr3_nt: TGTGCCAGCCGAAGGGGGGGTGCTGGCTACACCTTC
cdr3_aa: CASRRGGAGYTF

cdr3_length: 14
d_call: -
j_call: TRBJ1-2
v_call: TRBV11-2
clone_size: -
cdr3_nt: TGTGCCAGCAGCTTTTCCCTTGCCAGTGATGGCTACACCTTC
cdr3_aa: CASSFSLASDGYTF

cdr3_length: 13
d_call: TRBD1
j_call: TRBJ2-1
v_call: TRBV7-7
clone_size: -
cdr3_nt: TGTGCTAGCAGCTGGGACAGGGACAATGAGCAGTTCTTC
cdr3_aa: CASSWDRDNEQFF

cdr3_length: 15
d_call: TRBD1
j_call: TRBJ1-2
v_call: TRBV28
clone_size: -
cdr3_nt: TGTGCCAGCAGTTTCAGTGACAGGGCGGAATCAGGCTACACCTTC
cdr3_aa: CASSFSDRAESGYTF

cdr3_length: 15
d_call: -
j_call: TRBJ1-1
v_call: TRBV5-1
clone_size: -
cdr3_nt: TGCGCCAGCAGCTTGGACAGGGCCCGAAACACTGAAGCTTTCTTT
cdr3_aa: CASSLDRARNTEAFF

cdr3_length: 14
d_call: TRBD1
j_call: TRBJ2-7
v_call: TRBV9
clone_size: -
cdr3_nt: TGTGCCAGCAGCCCATGGGACAGAGTCTACGAGCAGTACTTC
cdr3_aa: CASSPWDRVYEQYF

cdr3_length: 14
d_call: -
j_call: TRBJ1-5
v_call: TRBV7-2
clone_size: -
cdr3_nt: TGTGCCAGCAGCTTACATGTGGGCTATCAGCCCCAGCATTTT
cdr3_aa: CASSLHVGYQPQHF

cdr3_length: 13
d_call: -
j_call: TRBJ2-7
v_call: TRBV11-2
clone_size: -
cdr3_nt: TGTGCCAGCAGCCTAACCGCGGGCTACGAGCAGTACTTC
cdr3_aa: CASSLTAGYEQYF

cdr3_length: 14
d_call: TRBD1
j_call: TRBJ1-2
v_call: TRBV11-2
clone_size: -
cdr3_nt: TGTGCCAGCAGCCCACAACCGGGACAGGTCGGCTACACCTTC
cdr3_aa: CASSPQPGQVGYTF

cdr3_length: 16
d_call: -
j_call: TRBJ1-3
v_call: TRBV18
clone_size: -
cdr3_nt: TGTGCCAGCTCACCACCGGAGCAGGGAAGGGGCAGCACCATATATTTT
cdr3_aa: CASSPPEQGRGSTIYF

cdr3_length: 15
d_call: -
j_call: TRBJ1-2
v_call: TRBV7-8
clone_size: -
cdr3_nt: TGTGCCAGCAGCCTTCAGGGTCGGCTAGGCTATGGCTACACCTTC
cdr3_aa: CASSLQGRLGYGYTF

cdr3_length: 19
d_call: TRBD1
j_call: TRBJ1-4
v_call: TRBV6-1
clone_size: -
cdr3_nt: TGTGCCAGCAGTGAAGCGAGGGGACAGGGGACTGCAACTAATGAAAAACTGTTTTTT
cdr3_aa: CASSEARGQGTATNEKLFF

cdr3_length: 15
d_call: TRBD2
j_call: TRBJ2-2
v_call: TRBV6-2/TRBV6-3
clone_size: -
cdr3_nt: TGTGCCAGCAGTCTTACTAGCGGGAGGAACGGGGAGCTGTTTTTT
cdr3_aa: CASSLTSGRNGELFF

cdr3_length: 14
d_call: TRBD1
j_call: TRBJ2-7
v_call: TRBV6-5
clone_size: few
cdr3_nt: TGTGCCAGCAGTTACGGGACAGGGCTTTACGAGCAGTACTTC
cdr3_aa: CASSYGTGLYEQYF

cdr3_length: 14
d_call: TRBD1
j_call: TRBJ2-2
v_call: TRBV6-5
clone_size: -
cdr3_nt: TGTGCCAGCAGGCGGGACAGGGCCCCCGGGGAGCTGTTTTTT
cdr3_aa: CASRRDRAPGELFF

cdr3_length: 16
d_call: TRBD2
j_call: TRBJ2-1
v_call: TRBV6-2/TRBV6-3
clone_size: -
cdr3_nt: TGTGCCAGCAGTCGCCAACTAGCGGGAGGGGACAATGAGCAGTTCTTC
cdr3_aa: CASSRQLAGGDNEQFF

cdr3_length: 17
d_call: TRBD1
j_call: TRBJ2-7
v_call: TRBV11-2
clone_size: many
cdr3_nt: TGTGCCAGCAGCGGAGATAGACAGGGTCGGAGCTCCTACGAGCAGTACTTC
cdr3_aa: CASSGDRQGRSSYEQYF

cdr3_length: 17
d_call: -
j_call: TRBJ2-2
v_call: TRBV27
clone_size: -
cdr3_nt: TGTGCCAGCACCCCTGGGTGGGGCAAGGGGGTGAACGGGGAGCTGTTTTTT
cdr3_aa: CASTPGWGKGVNGELFF

cdr3_length: 13
d_call: -
j_call: TRBJ1-1
v_call: TRBV6-5
clone_size: -
cdr3_nt: TGTGCCAGCACGAGGGATGGCACTGGGGAAGCTTTCTTT
cdr3_aa: CASTRDGTGEAFF

cdr3_length: 15
d_call: -
j_call: TRBJ1-2
v_call: TRBV21-1
clone_size: -
cdr3_nt: TGTGCCAGCATCGAGGGGAGGGACCCTCCTATGGGCTACACCTTC
cdr3_aa: CASIEGRDPPMGYTF

cdr3_length: 14
d_call: TRBD1
j_call: TRBJ1-2
v_call: TRBV4-3
clone_size: -
cdr3_nt: TGCGCCAGCAGCCAACCGGGACAGGGCTATGGCTACACCTTC
cdr3_aa: CASSQPGQGYGYTF

cdr3_length: 15
d_call: TRBD2
j_call: TRBJ2-7
v_call: TRBV5-6
clone_size: -
cdr3_nt: TGTGCCAGCAGCTTGGTTAGCGGGGGCACCTACGAGCAGTACTTC
cdr3_aa: CASSLVSGGTYEQYF

cdr3_length: 13
d_call: TRBD1
j_call: TRBJ1-5
v_call: TRBV19
clone_size: -
cdr3_nt: TGTGCCAGTGGGTACAGGGGGTATCAGCCCCAGCATTTT
cdr3_aa: CASGYRGYQPQHF

cdr3_length: 11
d_call: -
j_call: TRBJ2-1
v_call: TRBV20-1
clone_size: -
cdr3_nt: TGCAGTGCGAGCAGGATGAATGAGCAGTTCTTC
cdr3_aa: CSASRMNEQFF

cdr3_length: 13
d_call: TRBD2
j_call: TRBJ2-7
v_call: TRBV28
clone_size: -
cdr3_nt: TGTGCCAGCAGAGGTAGCGGGATCTACGAGCAGTACTTC
cdr3_aa: CASRGSGIYEQYF

cdr3_length: 10
d_call: -
j_call: TRBJ1-1
v_call: TRBV4-2
clone_size: few
cdr3_nt: TGTGCCAGCATGGGGGGTGAAGCTTTCTTT
cdr3_aa: CASMGGEAFF

cdr3_length: 18
d_call: TRBD1
j_call: TRBJ1-2
v_call: TRBV5-1
clone_size: few
cdr3_nt: TGCGCCAGCAGCCCGGGGGGCGGATCCGGGACAGGCCTACGAGGCTACACCTTC
cdr3_aa: CASSPGGGSGTGLRGYTF

cdr3_length: 14
d_call: TRBD1
j_call: TRBJ1-2
v_call: TRBV27
clone_size: -
cdr3_nt: TGTGCCAGTTACACTTTAACAGGGGCGCGGGGCTACACCTTC
cdr3_aa: CASYTLTGARGYTF

cdr3_length: 15
d_call: TRBD1
j_call: TRBJ1-3
v_call: TRBV24-1
clone_size: once
cdr3_nt: TGTGCCACCCAACGGACAGGGCTCTGTGGAAACACCATATATTTT
cdr3_aa: CATQRTGLCGNTIYF

cdr3_length: 12
d_call: TRBD1
j_call: TRBJ2-1
v_call: TRBV7-9
clone_size: once
cdr3_nt: TGTGCCAGCAGCGGACAGGGAAATGAGCAGTTCTTC
cdr3_aa: CASSGQGNEQFF

cdr3_length: 17
d_call: -
j_call: TRBJ2-1
v_call: TRBV24-1
clone_size: -
cdr3_nt: TGTGCCACCAGTGACCGGGGACAAACCCTACGCTACAATGAGCAGTTCTTC
cdr3_aa: CATSDRGQTLRYNEQFF

cdr3_length: 15
d_call: TRBD2
j_call: TRBJ2-1
v_call: TRBV27
clone_size: -
cdr3_nt: TGTGCCAGCAGTATCCCGGGGGGGGCGGTCAATGAGCAGTTCTTC
cdr3_aa: CASSIPGGAVNEQFF

cdr3_length: 14
d_call: TRBD1
j_call: TRBJ1-2
v_call: TRBV5-1
clone_size: -
cdr3_nt: TGCGCCAGCAGCTTGTATAGGGGGCTCGTTGGCTACACCTTC
cdr3_aa: CASSLYRGLVGYTF